Below are 3 T cell receptor beta chains sequenced from a single sample in a study of blood T cells in healthy people across ages. It was with a sample-barcoded 5' primer and a J-beta primer mix that a second PCR of roughly 6 to 12 cycles was run. TCRdb reanalysed the 5' RACE reads using MiXCR and keeps one entry per CDR3 protein. The sample lists fewer than 950,000 distinct CDR3 sequences, about 53% seen once, with around 40% in the top ten. What was sequenced was blood. These receptor sequences come from a man of 80 years or more in good health.

The chain uses TRBV5-1 and TRBJ1-1; D call uncertain. V was shortened by 0 bases and J by 0 bases, with 12 bases between the two germline ends. This CDR3 contains 16 residues. Germline V lookup: CDR1 SGHRS, CDR2 YFSETQ. This CDR3 reads CASSLGGLSMNTEAFF. The DNA for the CDR3 is TGCGCCAGCAGCTTGGGAGGGCTCTCAATGAACACTGAAGCTTTCTTT.

Note on this clonotype: At one boundary the junction diverges from the germline segment, which might be a read error. The chain combines TRBV20-1 with TRBJ1-4, with D perhaps matching TRBD1 (6 bases). Germline loops: CDR1 DFQATT, CDR2 SNEGSKA (reference sequence). The CDR3 is made up of 17 amino acids. The CDR3 region has the DNA TGCAGTGCTAGATGGGGCGGGGGCTCTGCAACCAATGAAAAACTGTTTTTT. Protein product: CSARWGGGSATNEKLFF.

V and J are TRBV20-1 and TRBJ2-7; 9 positions agree with TRBD2. The germline V gene has CDR1 DFQATT and CDR2 SNEGSKA (reference sequence). V shed 6 bases and J 4 bases; nucleotides not matched to a gene: 13. There are 15 residues in the CDR3. The DNA for the CDR3 is TGCAGTGCCTCGGGAGCGGGAGGTAGTATGTACGAGCAGTACTTC. As protein: CSASGAGGSMYEQYF.